This T cell receptor beta chain was sequenced in a study of cytomegalovirus exposure and HLA in healthy donors. Turning to the study itself: Tens of millions of unique TCR sequences came from HLA-typed donors in an early release. Points from the study as a whole: Among TCR beta chains of equal frequency, HLA-associated ones were more clonally expanded in a later analysis. Researchers reportedly found TCR beta sequences accurately predicted most subjects' HLA-A and HLA-B alleles.

The PCR was carried out with 60 Vbeta primers and 13 Jbeta primers. Authors' processing steps: Later reanalysis found 60 million to 90 million unique TCR beta chains, around 10 million of them shared. TCRdb's copy holds only in-frame clones and misses some; the assay was immunoSEQ multiplex PCR. V, J and clone size were drawn from that table, and D and trimming were deduced from the DNA. The sample includes 160,000 or so clones, 82% of them seen just once. In the case of this clone: Its target is not known.

The germline V gene encodes CDR1 SEHNR and CDR2 FQNEAQ (reference sequence). The CDR3 contains 12 residues. V lost 1 base, J lost 9 bases, and 10 bases lay in between. Input material: PBMCs. J is TRBJ2-7 and V is TRBV7-9; the D is unclear. The source of this sequence is a male donor in good health and CMV-seropositive. In DNA form, the CDR3 reads TGTGCCAGCAGCTTAGGTGAAACCGGGCAGTACTTC. The encoded protein is CASSLGETGQYF. The whole variable domain, filled in from reference TRBV7-9 and TRBJ2-7, reads DTGVSQNPRHKITKRGQNVTFRCDPISEHNRLYWYRQTLGQGPEFLTYFQNEAQLEKSRLLSDRFSAERPKGSFSTLEIQRTEQGDSAMYLCASSLGETGQYFGPGTRLTVT.